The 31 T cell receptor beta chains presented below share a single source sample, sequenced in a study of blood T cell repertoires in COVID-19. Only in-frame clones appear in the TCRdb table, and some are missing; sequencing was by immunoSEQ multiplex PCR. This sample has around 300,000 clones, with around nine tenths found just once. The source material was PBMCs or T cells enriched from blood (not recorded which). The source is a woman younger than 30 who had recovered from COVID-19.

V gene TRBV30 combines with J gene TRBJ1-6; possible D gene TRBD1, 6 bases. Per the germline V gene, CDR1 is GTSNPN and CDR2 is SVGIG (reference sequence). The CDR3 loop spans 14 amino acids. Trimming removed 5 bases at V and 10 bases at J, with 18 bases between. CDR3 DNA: TGTGCCTGGCGAGGGGGACAAAGAGTATCACCCCTCCACTTT. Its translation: CAWRGGQRVSPLHF.

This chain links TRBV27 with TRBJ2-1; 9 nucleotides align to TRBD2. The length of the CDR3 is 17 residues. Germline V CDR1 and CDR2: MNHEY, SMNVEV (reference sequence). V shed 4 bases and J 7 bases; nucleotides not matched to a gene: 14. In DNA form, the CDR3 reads TGTGCCAGCAGTTCTAGTAGCGGGAGCTTAAGGTATAATGAGCAGTTCTTC. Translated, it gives CASSSSSGSLRYNEQFF.

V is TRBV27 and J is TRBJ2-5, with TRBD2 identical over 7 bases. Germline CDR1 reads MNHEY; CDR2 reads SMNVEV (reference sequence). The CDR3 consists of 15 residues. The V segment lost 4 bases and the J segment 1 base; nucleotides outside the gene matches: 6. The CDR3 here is CASSSTGLIQETQYF. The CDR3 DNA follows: TGTGCCAGCAGTTCGACGGGACTAATCCAAGAGACCCAGTACTTC.

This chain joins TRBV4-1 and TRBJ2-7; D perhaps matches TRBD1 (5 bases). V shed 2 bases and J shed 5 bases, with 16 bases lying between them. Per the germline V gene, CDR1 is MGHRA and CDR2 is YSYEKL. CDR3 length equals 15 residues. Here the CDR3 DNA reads TGCGCCAGCAGCCAACGTCCAGGGCTGGGGAACGAGCAGTACTTC. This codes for CASSQRPGLGNEQYF.

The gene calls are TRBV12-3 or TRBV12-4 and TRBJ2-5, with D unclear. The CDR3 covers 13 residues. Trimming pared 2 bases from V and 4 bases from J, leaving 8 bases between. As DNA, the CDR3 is TGTGCCAGCAGTTTACTCTCTCGAGAGACCCAGTACTTC. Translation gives CASSLLSRETQYF.

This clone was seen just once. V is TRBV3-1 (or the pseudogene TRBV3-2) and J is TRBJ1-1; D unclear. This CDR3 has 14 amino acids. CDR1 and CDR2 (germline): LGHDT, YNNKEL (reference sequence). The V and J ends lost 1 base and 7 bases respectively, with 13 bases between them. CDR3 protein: CASSQGPGLGEAFF. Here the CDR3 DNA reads TGTGCCAGCAGCCAAGGGCCGGGGTTGGGTGAAGCTTTCTTT.

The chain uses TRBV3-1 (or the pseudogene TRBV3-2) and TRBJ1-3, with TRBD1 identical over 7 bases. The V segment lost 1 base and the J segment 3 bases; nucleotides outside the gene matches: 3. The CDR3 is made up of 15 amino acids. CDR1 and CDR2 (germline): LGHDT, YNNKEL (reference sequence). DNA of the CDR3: TGTGCCAGCAGCCAAGGACAGGGAGGTGGAAACACCATATATTTT. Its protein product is CASSQGQGGGNTIYF.

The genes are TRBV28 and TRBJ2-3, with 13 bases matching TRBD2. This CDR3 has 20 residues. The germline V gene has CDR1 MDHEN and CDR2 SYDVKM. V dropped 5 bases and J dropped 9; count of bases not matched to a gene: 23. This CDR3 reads CASSPTRGLAGVVRRWTQYF. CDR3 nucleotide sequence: TGTGCCAGCAGTCCTACACGCGGACTAGCGGGAGTAGTGCGGCGATGGACGCAGTATTTT. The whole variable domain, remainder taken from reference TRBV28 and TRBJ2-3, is DVKVTQSSRYLVKRTGEKVFLECVQDMDHENMFWYRQDPGLGLRLIYFSYDVKMKEKGDIPEGYSVSREKKERFSLILESASTNQTSMYLCASSPTRGLAGVVRRWTQYFGPGTRLTVL.

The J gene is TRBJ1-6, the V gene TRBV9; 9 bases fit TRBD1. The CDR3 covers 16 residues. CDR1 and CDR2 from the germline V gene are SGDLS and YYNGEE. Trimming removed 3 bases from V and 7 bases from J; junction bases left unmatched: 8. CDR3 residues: CASSDHRDRENSPLHF. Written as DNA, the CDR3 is TGTGCCAGCAGCGACCACCGGGACAGGGAGAATTCACCCCTCCACTTT.

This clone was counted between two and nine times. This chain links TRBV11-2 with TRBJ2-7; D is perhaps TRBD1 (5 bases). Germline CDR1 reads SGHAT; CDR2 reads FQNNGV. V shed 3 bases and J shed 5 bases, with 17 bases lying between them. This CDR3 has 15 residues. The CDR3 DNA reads TGTGCCAGCAGCTTGGCAGGGCCCCTTCGGGACGAGCAGTACTTC. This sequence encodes CASSLAGPLRDEQYF.

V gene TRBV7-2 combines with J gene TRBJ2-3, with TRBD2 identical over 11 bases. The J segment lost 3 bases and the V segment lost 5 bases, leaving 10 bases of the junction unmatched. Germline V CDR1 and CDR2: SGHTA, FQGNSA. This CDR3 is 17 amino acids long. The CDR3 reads CASSLATSGGPTDTQYF. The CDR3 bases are TGTGCCAGCAGCCTCGCAACTAGCGGGGGACCTACAGATACGCAGTATTTT. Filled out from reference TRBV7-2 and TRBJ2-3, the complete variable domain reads GAGVSQSPSNKVTEKGKDVELRCDPISGHTALYWYRQSLGQGLEFLIYFQGNSAPDKSGLPSDRFSAERTGGSVSTLTIQRTQQEDSAVYLCASSLATSGGPTDTQYFGPGTRLTVL.

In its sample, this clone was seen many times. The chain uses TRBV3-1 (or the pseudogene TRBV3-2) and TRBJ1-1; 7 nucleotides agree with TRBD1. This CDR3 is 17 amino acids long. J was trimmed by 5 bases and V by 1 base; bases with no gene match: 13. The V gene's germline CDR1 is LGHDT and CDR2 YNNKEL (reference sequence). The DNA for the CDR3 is TGTGCCAGCAGCCAAGTTTGCGTACAGGGGAAGAGGACTGAAGCTTTCTTT. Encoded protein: CASSQVCVQGKRTEAFF.

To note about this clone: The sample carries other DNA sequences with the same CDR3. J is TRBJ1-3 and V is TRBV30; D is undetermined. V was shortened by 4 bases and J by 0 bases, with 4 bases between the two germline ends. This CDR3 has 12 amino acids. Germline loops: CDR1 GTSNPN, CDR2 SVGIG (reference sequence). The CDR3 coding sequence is TGTGCCTGGACGGGCTCTGGAAACACCATATATTTT. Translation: CAWTGSGNTIYF.

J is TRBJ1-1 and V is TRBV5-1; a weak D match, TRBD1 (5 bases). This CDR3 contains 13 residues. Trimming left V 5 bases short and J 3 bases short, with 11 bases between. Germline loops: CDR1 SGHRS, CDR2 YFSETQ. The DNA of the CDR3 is TGCGCCAGCAGAATAGGGGCAGACACTGAAGCTTTCTTT. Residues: CASRIGADTEAFF.

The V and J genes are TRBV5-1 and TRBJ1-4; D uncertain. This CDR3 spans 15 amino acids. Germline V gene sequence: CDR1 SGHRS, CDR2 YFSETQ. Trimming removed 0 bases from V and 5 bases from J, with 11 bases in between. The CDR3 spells CASSLALAENEKLFF. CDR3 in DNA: TGCGCCAGCAGCTTGGCCCTGGCAGAAAATGAAAAACTGTTTTTT.

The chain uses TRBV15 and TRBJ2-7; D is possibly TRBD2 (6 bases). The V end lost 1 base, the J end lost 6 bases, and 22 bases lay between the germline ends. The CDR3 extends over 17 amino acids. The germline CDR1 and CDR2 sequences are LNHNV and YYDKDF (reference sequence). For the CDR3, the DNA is TGTGCCACCAGCAGAGGCCTCCGGGACTTCGATCTGGGCGAGCAGTACTTC. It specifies CATSRGLRDFDLGEQYF.

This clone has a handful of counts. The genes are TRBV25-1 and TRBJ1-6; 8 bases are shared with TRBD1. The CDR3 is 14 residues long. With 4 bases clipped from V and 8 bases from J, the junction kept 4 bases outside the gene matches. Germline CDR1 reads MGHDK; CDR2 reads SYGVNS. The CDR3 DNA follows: TGTGCCAGCAGTGCCCGGACAGGGCATTCACCCCTCCACTTT. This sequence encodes CASSARTGHSPLHF. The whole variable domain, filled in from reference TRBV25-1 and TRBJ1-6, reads EADIYQTPRYLVIGTGKKITLECSQTMGHDKMYWYQQDPGMELHLIHYSYGVNSTEKGDLSSESTVSRIRTEHFPLTLESARPSHTSQYLCASSARTGHSPLHFGNGTRLTVT.

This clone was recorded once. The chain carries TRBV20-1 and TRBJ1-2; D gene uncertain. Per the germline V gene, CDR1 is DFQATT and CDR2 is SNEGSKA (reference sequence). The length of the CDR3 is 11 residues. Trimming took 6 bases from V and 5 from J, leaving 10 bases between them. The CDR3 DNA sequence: TGCAGTGCCCAGAGGTCGTATGGCTACACCTTC. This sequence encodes CSAQRSYGYTF.

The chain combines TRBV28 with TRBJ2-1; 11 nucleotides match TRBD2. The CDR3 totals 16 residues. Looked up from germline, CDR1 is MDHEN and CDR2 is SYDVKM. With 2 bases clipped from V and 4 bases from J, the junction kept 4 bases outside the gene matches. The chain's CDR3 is CASSLRGLAAYNEQFF. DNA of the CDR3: TGTGCCAGCAGTTTAAGGGGACTAGCGGCTTACAATGAGCAGTTCTTC.

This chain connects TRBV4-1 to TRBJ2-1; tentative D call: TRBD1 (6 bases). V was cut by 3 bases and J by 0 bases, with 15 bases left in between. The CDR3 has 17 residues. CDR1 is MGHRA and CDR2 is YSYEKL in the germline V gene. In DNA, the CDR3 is TGCGCCAGCAGCCAGAGGGACACTACGAGCTCCTACAATGAGCAGTTCTTC. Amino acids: CASSQRDTTSSYNEQFF.

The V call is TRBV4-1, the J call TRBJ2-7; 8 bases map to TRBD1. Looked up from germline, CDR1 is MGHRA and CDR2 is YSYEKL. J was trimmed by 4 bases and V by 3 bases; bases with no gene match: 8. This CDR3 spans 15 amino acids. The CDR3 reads CASSHAGGMSYEQYF. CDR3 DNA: TGCGCCAGCAGCCACGCAGGGGGCATGTCGTACGAGCAGTACTTC.

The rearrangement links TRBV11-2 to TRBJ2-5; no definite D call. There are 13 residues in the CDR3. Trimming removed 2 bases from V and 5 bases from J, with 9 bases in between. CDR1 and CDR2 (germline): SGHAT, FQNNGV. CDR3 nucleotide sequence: TGTGCCAGCAGCTTAATGTTGCGGGAGACCCAGTACTTC. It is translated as CASSLMLRETQYF. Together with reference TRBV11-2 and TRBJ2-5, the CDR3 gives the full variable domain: EAGVAQSPRYKIIEKRQSVAFWCNPISGHATLYWYQQILGQGPKLLIQFQNNGVVDDSQLPKDRFSAERLKGVDSTLKIQPAKLEDSAVYLCASSLMLRETQYFGPGTRLLVL.

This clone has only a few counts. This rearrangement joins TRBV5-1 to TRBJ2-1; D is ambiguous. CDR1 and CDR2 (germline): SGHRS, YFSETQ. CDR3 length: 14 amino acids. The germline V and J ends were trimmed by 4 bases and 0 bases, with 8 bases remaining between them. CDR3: CASSPESSYNEQFF. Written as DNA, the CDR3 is TGCGCCAGCAGCCCGGAGAGCTCCTACAATGAGCAGTTCTTC.

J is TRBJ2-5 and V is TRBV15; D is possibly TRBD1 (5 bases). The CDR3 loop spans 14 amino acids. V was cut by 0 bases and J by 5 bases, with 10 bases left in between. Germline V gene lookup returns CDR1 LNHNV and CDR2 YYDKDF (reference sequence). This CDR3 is CATSRDLNRETQYF. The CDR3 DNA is TGTGCCACCAGCAGAGATCTGAACAGGGAGACCCAGTACTTC. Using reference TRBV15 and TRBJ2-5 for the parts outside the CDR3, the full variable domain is DAMVIQNPRYQVTQFGKPVTLSCSQTLNHNVMYWYQQKSSQAPKLLFHYYDKDFNNEADTPDNFQSRRPNTSFCFLDIRSPGLGDTAMYLCATSRDLNRETQYFGPGTRLLVL.

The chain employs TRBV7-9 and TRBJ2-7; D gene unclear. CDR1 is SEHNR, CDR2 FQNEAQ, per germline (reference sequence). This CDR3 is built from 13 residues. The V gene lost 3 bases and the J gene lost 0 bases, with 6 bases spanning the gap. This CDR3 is CASSLESSYEQYF. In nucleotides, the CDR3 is TGTGCCAGCAGCTTGGAGAGCTCCTACGAGCAGTACTTC.

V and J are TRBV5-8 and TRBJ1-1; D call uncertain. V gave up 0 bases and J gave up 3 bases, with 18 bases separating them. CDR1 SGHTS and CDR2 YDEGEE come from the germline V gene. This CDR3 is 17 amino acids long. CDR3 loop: CASSLEGSEGWDTEAFF. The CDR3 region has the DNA TGTGCCAGCAGCTTGGAGGGTAGTGAGGGATGGGACACTGAAGCTTTCTTT.

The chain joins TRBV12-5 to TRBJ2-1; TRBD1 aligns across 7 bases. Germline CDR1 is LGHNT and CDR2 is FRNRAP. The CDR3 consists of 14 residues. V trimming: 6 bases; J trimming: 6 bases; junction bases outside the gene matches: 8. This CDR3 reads CASGRDSSTNEQFF. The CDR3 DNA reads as TGTGCTAGTGGCCGGGACAGTAGTACCAATGAGCAGTTCTTC.

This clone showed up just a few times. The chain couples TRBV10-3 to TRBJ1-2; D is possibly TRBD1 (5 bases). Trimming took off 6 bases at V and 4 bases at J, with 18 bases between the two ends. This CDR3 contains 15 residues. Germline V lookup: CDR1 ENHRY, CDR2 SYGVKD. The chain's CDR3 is CAISGGAGTSYGYTF. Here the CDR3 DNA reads TGTGCCATCAGCGGAGGGGCAGGAACCTCCTATGGCTACACCTTC.

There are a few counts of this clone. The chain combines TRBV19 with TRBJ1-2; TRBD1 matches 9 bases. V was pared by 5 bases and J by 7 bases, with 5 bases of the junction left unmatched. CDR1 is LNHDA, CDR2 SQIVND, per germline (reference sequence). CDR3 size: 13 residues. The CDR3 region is CASSPGTGFGYTF. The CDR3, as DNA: TGTGCCAGTAGTCCCGGGACAGGGTTTGGCTACACCTTC.

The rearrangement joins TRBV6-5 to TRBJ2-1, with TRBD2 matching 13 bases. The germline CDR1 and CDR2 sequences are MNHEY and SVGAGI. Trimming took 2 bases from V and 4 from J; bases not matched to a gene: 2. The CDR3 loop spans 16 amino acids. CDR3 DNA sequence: TGTGCCAGCAGTTACACTAGCGGGGGGGCTTACAATGAGCAGTTCTTC. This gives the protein CASSYTSGGAYNEQFF.

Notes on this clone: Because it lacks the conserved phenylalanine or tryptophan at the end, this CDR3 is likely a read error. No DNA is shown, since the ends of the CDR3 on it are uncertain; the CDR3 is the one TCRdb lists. CDR3 loop: CATPPCRWSD. The chain recombines TRBV9 with TRBJ2-7; the listed D gene, TRBD2, was not tested against the DNA. The CDR3 length equals 10 residues, ends included. Germline CDR1 and CDR2: SGDLS and YYNGEE.